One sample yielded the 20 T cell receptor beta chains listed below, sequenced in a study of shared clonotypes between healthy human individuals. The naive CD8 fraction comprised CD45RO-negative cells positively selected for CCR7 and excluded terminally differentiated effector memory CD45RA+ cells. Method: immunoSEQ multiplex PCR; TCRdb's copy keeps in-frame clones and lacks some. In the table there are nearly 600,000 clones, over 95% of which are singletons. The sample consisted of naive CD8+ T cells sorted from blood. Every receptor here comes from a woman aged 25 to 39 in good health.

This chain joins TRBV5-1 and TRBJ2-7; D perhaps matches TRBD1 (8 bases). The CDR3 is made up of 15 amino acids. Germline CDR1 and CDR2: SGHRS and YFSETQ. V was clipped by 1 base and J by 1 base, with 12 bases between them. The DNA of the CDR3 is TGCGCCAGCAGCTTGACAGGGGGGGTTTCCTACGAGCAGTACTTC. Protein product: CASSLTGGVSYEQYF.

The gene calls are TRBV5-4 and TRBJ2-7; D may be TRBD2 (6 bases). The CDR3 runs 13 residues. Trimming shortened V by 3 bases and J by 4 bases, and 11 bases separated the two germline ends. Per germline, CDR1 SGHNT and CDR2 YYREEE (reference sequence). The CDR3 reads CASSSGLSYEQYF. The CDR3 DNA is TGTGCCAGCAGCTCGGGACTGAGTTACGAGCAGTACTTC. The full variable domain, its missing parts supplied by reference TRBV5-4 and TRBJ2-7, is ETGVTQSPTHLIKTRGQQVTLRCSSQSGHNTVSWYQQALGQGPQFIFQYYREEENGRGNFPPRFSGLQFPNYSSELNVNALELDDSALYLCASSSGLSYEQYFGPGTRLTVT.

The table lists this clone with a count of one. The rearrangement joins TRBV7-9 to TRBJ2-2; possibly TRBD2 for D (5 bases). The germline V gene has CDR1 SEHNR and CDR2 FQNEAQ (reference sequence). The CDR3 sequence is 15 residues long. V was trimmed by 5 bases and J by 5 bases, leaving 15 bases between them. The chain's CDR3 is CASSPPGVGTGELFF. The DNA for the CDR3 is TGTGCCAGCAGCCCACCCGGGGTGGGGACCGGGGAGCTGTTTTTT.

CDR3 nucleotide sequence: TGTGCCAGCAGTTTACCCGGCCAAATTTCTAGCAGATACTACGAGCAGTACTTC. Its translation is CASSLPGQISSRYYEQYF. V and J are TRBV28 and TRBJ2-7; TRBD2 might be the D (5 bases). Trimming removed 2 bases from V and 3 bases from J, with 23 bases in between. This CDR3 has 18 amino acids. The germline gives CDR1 MDHEN, CDR2 SYDVKM.

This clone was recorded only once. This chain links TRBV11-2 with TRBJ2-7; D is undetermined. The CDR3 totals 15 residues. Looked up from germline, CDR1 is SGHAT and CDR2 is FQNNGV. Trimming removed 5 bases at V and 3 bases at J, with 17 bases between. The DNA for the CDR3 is TGTGCCAGCAGCCGCCCAAGGGAAGGCCACTACGAGCAGTACTTC. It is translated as CASSRPREGHYEQYF.

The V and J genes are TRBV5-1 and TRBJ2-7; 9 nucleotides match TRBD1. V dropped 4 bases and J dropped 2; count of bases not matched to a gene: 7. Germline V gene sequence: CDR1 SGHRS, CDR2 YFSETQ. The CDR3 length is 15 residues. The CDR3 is CASSIVGTGTYEQYF. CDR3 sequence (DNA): TGCGCCAGCAGCATTGTCGGGACAGGGACCTACGAGCAGTACTTC.

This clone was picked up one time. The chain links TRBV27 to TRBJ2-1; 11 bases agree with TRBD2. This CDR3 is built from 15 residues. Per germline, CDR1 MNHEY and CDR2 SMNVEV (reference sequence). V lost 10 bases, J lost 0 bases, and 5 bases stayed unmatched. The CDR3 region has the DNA TGTGCCACCAGACTAGCGGGGAGCTCCTACAATGAGCAGTTCTTC. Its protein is CATRLAGSSYNEQFF.

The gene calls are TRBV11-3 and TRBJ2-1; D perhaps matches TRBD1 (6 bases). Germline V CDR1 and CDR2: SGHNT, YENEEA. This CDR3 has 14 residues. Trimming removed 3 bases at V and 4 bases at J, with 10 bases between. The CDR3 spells CASSLNGQYNEQFF. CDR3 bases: TGTGCCAGCAGCTTGAATGGACAGTACAATGAGCAGTTCTTC.

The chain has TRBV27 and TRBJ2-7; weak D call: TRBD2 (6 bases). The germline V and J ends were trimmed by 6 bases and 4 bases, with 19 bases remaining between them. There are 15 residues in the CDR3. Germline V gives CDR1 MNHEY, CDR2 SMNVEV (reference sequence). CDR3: CASSLDRHGGYEQYF. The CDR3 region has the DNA TGTGCCAGCAGCTTGGACCGCCACGGGGGTTACGAGCAGTACTTC.

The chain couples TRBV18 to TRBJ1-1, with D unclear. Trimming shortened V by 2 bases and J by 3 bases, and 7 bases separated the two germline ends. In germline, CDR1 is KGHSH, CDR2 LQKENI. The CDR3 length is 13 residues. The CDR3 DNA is TGTGCCAGCTCACCATTTTTAGACACTGAAGCTTTCTTT. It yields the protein CASSPFLDTEAFF.

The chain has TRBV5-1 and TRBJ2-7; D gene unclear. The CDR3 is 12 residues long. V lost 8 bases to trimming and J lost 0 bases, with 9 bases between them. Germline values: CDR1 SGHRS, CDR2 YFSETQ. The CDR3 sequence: CASGSSSYEQYF. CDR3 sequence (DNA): TGCGCCAGTGGCTCCAGCTCCTACGAGCAGTACTTC.

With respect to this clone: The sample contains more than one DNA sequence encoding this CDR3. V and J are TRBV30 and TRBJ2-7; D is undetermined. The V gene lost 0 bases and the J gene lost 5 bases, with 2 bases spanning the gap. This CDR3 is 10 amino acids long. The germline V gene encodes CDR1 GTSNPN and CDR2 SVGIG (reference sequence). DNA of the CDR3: TGTGCCTGGAGTGTAAACGAGCAGTACTTC. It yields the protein CAWSVNEQYF.

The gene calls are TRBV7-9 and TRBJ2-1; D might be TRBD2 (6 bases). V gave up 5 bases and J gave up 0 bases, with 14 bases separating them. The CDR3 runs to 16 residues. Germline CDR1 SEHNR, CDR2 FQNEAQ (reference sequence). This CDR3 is CASSNRREDSYNEQFF. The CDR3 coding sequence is TGTGCCAGCAGCAATCGGCGGGAAGACTCCTACAATGAGCAGTTCTTC.

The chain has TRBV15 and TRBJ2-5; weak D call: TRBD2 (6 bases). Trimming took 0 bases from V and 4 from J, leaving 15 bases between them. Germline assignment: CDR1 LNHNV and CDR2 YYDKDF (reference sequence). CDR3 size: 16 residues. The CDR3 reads CATSRDGGAGIETQYF. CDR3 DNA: TGTGCCACCAGCAGAGATGGTGGGGCGGGAATAGAGACCCAGTACTTC.

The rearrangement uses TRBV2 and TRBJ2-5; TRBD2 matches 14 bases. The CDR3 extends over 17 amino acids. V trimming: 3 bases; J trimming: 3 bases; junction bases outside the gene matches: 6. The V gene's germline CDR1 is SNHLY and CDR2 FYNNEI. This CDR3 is CASSESKGLAGEETQYF. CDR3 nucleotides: TGTGCCAGCAGTGAGTCCAAGGGACTAGCGGGAGAAGAGACCCAGTACTTC.

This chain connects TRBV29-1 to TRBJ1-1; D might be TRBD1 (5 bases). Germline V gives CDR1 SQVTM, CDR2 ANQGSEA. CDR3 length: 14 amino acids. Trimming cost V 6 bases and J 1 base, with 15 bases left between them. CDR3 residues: CSVLIQVRNTEAFF. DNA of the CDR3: TGCAGCGTACTGATACAGGTTCGGAACACTGAAGCTTTCTTT.

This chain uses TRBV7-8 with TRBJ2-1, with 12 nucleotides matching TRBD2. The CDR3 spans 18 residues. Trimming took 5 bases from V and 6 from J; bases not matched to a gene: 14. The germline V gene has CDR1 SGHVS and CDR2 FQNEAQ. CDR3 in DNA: TGTGCCAGCAGCCGCGGACTAGCGGGAAACCCTTTGTTCAATGAGCAGTTCTTC. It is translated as CASSRGLAGNPLFNEQFF. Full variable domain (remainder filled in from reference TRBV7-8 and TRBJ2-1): GAGVSQSPRYKVAKRGQDVALRCDPISGHVSLFWYQQALGQGPEFLTYFQNEAQLDKSGLPSDRFFAERPEGSVSTLKIQRTQQEDSAVYLCASSRGLAGNPLFNEQFFGPGTRLTVL.

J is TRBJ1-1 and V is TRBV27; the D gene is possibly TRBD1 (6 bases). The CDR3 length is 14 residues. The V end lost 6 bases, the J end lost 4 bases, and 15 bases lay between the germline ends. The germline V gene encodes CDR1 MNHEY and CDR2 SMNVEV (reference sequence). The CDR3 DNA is TGTGCCAGCAGCCCTAGGGAGGGGGTCACTGAAGCTTTCTTT. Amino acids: CASSPREGVTEAFF.

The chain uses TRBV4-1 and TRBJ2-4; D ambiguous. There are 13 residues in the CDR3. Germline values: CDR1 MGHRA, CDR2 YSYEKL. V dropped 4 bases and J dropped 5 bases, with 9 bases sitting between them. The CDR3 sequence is CASSPSRQNIQYF. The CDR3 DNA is TGCGCCAGCAGCCCTTCAAGGCAAAACATTCAGTACTTC.

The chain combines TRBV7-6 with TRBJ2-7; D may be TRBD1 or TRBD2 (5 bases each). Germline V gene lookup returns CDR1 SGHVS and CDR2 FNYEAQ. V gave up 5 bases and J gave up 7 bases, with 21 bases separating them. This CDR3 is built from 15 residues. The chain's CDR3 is CASSLSARAEGEQYF. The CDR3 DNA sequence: TGTGCCAGCAGCCTATCGGCCAGGGCCGAGGGGGAGCAGTACTTC.